These 28 T cell receptor beta chains share one sample of origin, sequenced in a study of Graves' ophthalmopathy and Graves' hyperthyroidism. RNA transcripts were the template, and TCR beta CDR3 regions were amplified from them. First-round RT-PCR employed HTBI primers, with a second-round multiplex PCR after it. MiXCR, applied by TCRdb to the multiplex PCR reads, yields one record per CDR3 protein. The sample gives about 220,000 distinct CDR3 sequences, about 22% of which show up once; more than 35% is in the top ten. The sequencing sample was made of peripheral blood. These receptors originate from a woman aged 45-60 years with Graves' ophthalmopathy.

This clonotype was counted many times. The V and J genes are TRBV2 and TRBJ1-2; D is unclear. The germline V gene encodes CDR1 SNHLY and CDR2 FYNNEI. Trimming left V 7 bases short and J 0 bases short, with 12 bases between. This CDR3 contains 14 residues. DNA for the CDR3: TGTGCCAGCATCCCAGGTGCTGCTAACTATGGCTACACCTTC. Translated: CASIPGAANYGYTF.

This clonotype was recorded once. The chain combines TRBV12-5 with TRBJ1-6; TRBD1 agrees at 9 bases. Germline V CDR1 and CDR2: LGHNT, FRNRAP. The CDR3 is made up of 17 amino acids. The J segment lost 7 bases and the V segment lost 3 bases, leaving 10 bases of the junction unmatched. The DNA for the CDR3 is TGTGCTAGTGGTTTAGGATTTGGGACAGGGCGGAATTCACCCCTCCACTTT. Its protein product is CASGLGFGTGRNSPLHF.

This clonotype was picked up many times. This chain joins TRBV2 and TRBJ2-5; 10 bases are shared with TRBD1. Germline trimming cut 6 bases from V and 5 bases from J; bases unmatched to any gene: 6. This CDR3 has 14 residues. Germline CDR1 SNHLY, CDR2 FYNNEI. CDR3 loop: CASRRDRGGETQYF. The CDR3 bases are TGTGCCAGCAGGCGGGACAGGGGAGGTGAGACCCAGTACTTC. Combining the CDR3 with reference TRBV2 and TRBJ2-5 gives the whole variable domain EPEVTQTPSHQVTQMGQEVILRCVPISNHLYFYWYRQILGQKVEFLVSFYNNEISEKSEIFDDQFSVERPDGSNFTLKIRSTKLEDSAMYFCASRRDRGGETQYFGPGTRLLVL.

This clonotype was seen at least ten times. V and J are TRBV6-5 and TRBJ1-5, with TRBD1 as a possible D gene (6 bases). Germline values: CDR1 MNHEY, CDR2 SVGAGI. The V end lost 0 bases, the J end lost 8 bases, and 11 bases lay between the germline ends. The CDR3 totals 14 residues. CDR3 residues: CASSYSTGIKPQHF. The CDR3 bases are TGTGCCAGCAGTTACTCCACAGGGATCAAGCCCCAGCATTTT.

This clonotype was counted at least ten times. The chain recombines TRBV24-1 with TRBJ2-5; 8 bases map to TRBD1. CDR3 length equals 16 residues. CDR1 KGHDR and CDR2 SFDVKD come from the germline V gene. V lost 3 bases and J lost 2; bases outside the gene matches: 7. DNA of the CDR3: TGTGCCACCAGTGATCCGACTCGACAGGGGCAAGAGACCCAGTACTTC. It translates to CATSDPTRQGQETQYF.

The J gene is TRBJ1-6, the V gene TRBV18; TRBD1 matches 7 bases. After removal of 3 bases from V and 5 bases from J, the junction contained 4 bases not matched to a gene. The CDR3 runs 15 residues. Germline lookup yields CDR1 KGHSH and CDR2 LQKENI. CDR3 DNA sequence: TGTGCCAGCTCACCGGGACAGAGTAATAATTCACCCCTCCACTTT. Amino acids: CASSPGQSNNSPLHF.

This clonotype was picked up many times. This rearrangement joins TRBV12-3 or TRBV12-4 to TRBJ1-2; D ambiguous. The germline V and J ends were trimmed by 4 bases and 4 bases, with 13 bases remaining between them. This CDR3 spans 14 amino acids. CDR3 in DNA: TGTGCCAGCAGTTCCCGGGGTAGGCTCTATGGCTACACCTTC. Its translation is CASSSRGRLYGYTF.

This clonotype was found many times. J is TRBJ1-2 and V is TRBV7-9, with 10 bases matching TRBD1. The ends lost 2 bases at V and 3 bases at J; junction bases unmatched: 3. CDR1 and CDR2 (germline): SEHNR, FQNEAQ (reference sequence). This CDR3 spans 15 amino acids. In nucleotides, the CDR3 is TGTGCCAGCAGCTTAACCGGACAGGGGGACTATGGCTACACCTTC. Translating it yields CASSLTGQGDYGYTF.

This clonotype was counted at least ten times. V gene TRBV2 combines with J gene TRBJ2-2, with D unclear. Per the germline V gene, CDR1 is SNHLY and CDR2 is FYNNEI. V was cut by 10 bases and J by 4 bases, with 4 bases left in between. CDR3 length: 10 residues. This chain's CDR3 is CATGTGELFF. The CDR3 DNA reads TGTGCCACCGGCACCGGGGAGCTGTTTTTT.

There are many counts of this clonotype. The rearrangement uses TRBV20-1 and TRBJ1-1; 7 nucleotides align to TRBD1. Per the germline V gene, CDR1 is DFQATT and CDR2 is SNEGSKA (reference sequence). The CDR3 is 13 residues long. Germline trimming cut 3 bases from V and 1 base from J; bases unmatched to any gene: 2. CDR3 sequence (DNA): TGCAGTGCTAGGCGACAGGGGAACACTGAAGCTTTCTTT. Translating gives CSARRQGNTEAFF.

V usage is TRBV29-1 and J usage is TRBJ2-5, with TRBD1 matching 7 bases. The V gene end was trimmed by 3 bases and the J gene end by 4 bases; junction bases not matched to a gene: 5. Germline V CDR1 and CDR2: SQVTM, ANQGSEA. There are 13 residues in the CDR3. CDR3 in DNA: TGCAGCGTTGATGGCAGGGGGAGAGAGACCCAGTACTTC. Its protein product is CSVDGRGRETQYF.

Many counts were recorded for this clonotype. J is TRBJ2-2 and V is TRBV11-2; D is unresolved. The CDR3 spans 15 residues. The V end was cut by 7 bases, the J end by 4 bases, with 16 bases between. Germline-derived CDR1 and CDR2 are SGHAT and FQNNGV. Here the CDR3 DNA reads TGTGCCAGCACCACCCCTAGGTTTGGCACCGGGGAGCTGTTTTTT. Amino acid sequence: CASTTPRFGTGELFF.

This clonotype has a count of ten or more. The rearrangement links TRBV9 to TRBJ2-7; D tentatively reads TRBD1 or TRBD2 (5 bases each). Trimming cost V 4 bases and J 6 bases, with 11 bases left between them. The CDR3 has 12 residues. Looked up from germline, CDR1 is SGDLS and CDR2 is YYNGEE. CDR3 region: CASSPVGGEQYF. For the CDR3, the DNA is TGTGCCAGCAGCCCCGTTGGGGGCGAGCAGTACTTC.

This clonotype has at least ten counts. This sequence joins TRBV6-2 or TRBV6-3 and TRBJ2-1, with 12 bases identical to TRBD2. The V gene end was trimmed by 6 bases and the J gene end by 8 bases; junction bases not matched to a gene: 2. Germline CDR1 is MNHEY and CDR2 is SVGEGT. The CDR3 sequence is 13 residues long. CDR3 loop: CASRTSGRDEQFF. The CDR3 nucleotides read TGTGCCAGCAGGACTAGCGGGAGAGATGAGCAGTTCTTC.

This clonotype was recorded many times. The genes are TRBV10-3 and TRBJ2-7; 9 nucleotides align to TRBD1. This CDR3 is built from 15 residues. The germline V gene encodes CDR1 ENHRY and CDR2 SYGVKD. The V segment lost 2 bases and the J segment 2 bases; nucleotides outside the gene matches: 4. The CDR3 is CAISETGTGPYEQYF. In DNA, the CDR3 is TGTGCCATCAGTGAGACCGGGACAGGGCCCTACGAGCAGTACTTC.

This clonotype came up many times. The genes are TRBV7-9 and TRBJ2-7; no clear D. This CDR3 spans 14 amino acids. Germline V gives CDR1 SEHNR, CDR2 FQNEAQ (reference sequence). Trimming took 4 bases from V and 0 from J, leaving 10 bases between them. The CDR3 is CASSSKQHSYEQYF. CDR3 sequence (DNA): TGTGCCAGCAGCTCCAAACAGCACTCCTACGAGCAGTACTTC. The variable domain in full, completed from reference TRBV7-9 and TRBJ2-7, reads DTGVSQNPRHKITKRGQNVTFRCDPISEHNRLYWYRQTLGQGPEFLTYFQNEAQLEKSRLLSDRFSAERPKGSFSTLEIQRTEQGDSAMYLCASSSKQHSYEQYFGPGTRLTVT.

Many counts were recorded for this clonotype. V gene TRBV20-1 combines with J gene TRBJ2-7, with 12 bases fitting TRBD1. Germline V gene lookup returns CDR1 DFQATT and CDR2 SNEGSKA (reference sequence). The CDR3 extends over 14 amino acids. V was pared by 6 bases and J by 3 bases, with 6 bases of the junction left unmatched. This chain's CDR3 is CSAMGQGAFYEQYF. The CDR3 DNA follows: TGCAGTGCGATGGGACAGGGGGCATTCTACGAGCAGTACTTC.

This chain joins TRBV6-2 or TRBV6-3 and TRBJ2-7, with TRBD1 as a possible D gene (5 bases). The CDR3 sequence is 13 residues long. The germline V and J ends were trimmed by 6 bases and 4 bases, with 13 bases remaining between them. Germline lookup yields CDR1 MNHEY and CDR2 SVGEGT. This CDR3 is CASRDPGFYEQYF. CDR3 bases: TGTGCCAGCAGAGACCCAGGGTTTTACGAGCAGTACTTC.

This clonotype was recorded many times. This sequence joins TRBV12-3 or TRBV12-4 and TRBJ1-2; TRBD1 matches 10 bases. The CDR3 spans 14 residues. The trim removed 5 bases at V and 8 bases at J, leaving 8 bases unmatched. This CDR3 reads CASSADRGRGGYTF. DNA for the CDR3: TGTGCCAGCAGTGCCGACAGGGGGCGCGGGGGCTACACCTTC.

This clonotype was picked up many times. The chain couples TRBV28 to TRBJ1-5; no clear D gene. The CDR3 contains 14 residues. V was clipped by 2 bases and J by 5 bases, with 10 bases between them. CDR1 and CDR2 (germline): MDHEN, SYDVKM. The CDR3 sequence is CASSLHGKYQPQHF. The CDR3 DNA is TGTGCCAGCAGTTTACATGGCAAGTATCAGCCCCAGCATTTT.

The rearrangement links TRBV24-1 to TRBJ2-5; tentatively, D is TRBD2 (6 bases). V was trimmed by 5 bases and J by 4 bases, leaving 16 bases between them. The CDR3 runs 15 residues. Germline assignment: CDR1 KGHDR and CDR2 SFDVKD. The CDR3 DNA sequence: TGTGCCACCAGTGGCCGGGAGAGATTAGGAGAGACCCAGTACTTC. Translation: CATSGRERLGETQYF.

The CDR3 here is CSASSGEIREAQYF. The CDR3 DNA follows: TGCAGTGCTAGTTCGGGAGAGATTCGGGAGGCACAGTACTTC. The chain carries TRBV20-1 and TRBJ2-5; 7 bases align to TRBD2. The CDR3 has 14 residues. Unmatched junction bases numbered 15, after V lost 3 bases and J lost 11 bases. Germline lookup yields CDR1 DFQATT and CDR2 SNEGSKA (reference sequence).

This clonotype was picked up many times. The chain links TRBV28 to TRBJ2-7, with D unclear. The CDR3 covers 10 residues. The V and J ends lost 3 bases and 5 bases respectively, with 2 bases between them. Germline-derived CDR1 and CDR2 are MDHEN and SYDVKM. The CDR3 spells CASSFNEQYF. In nucleotides, the CDR3 is TGTGCCAGCAGTTTCAACGAGCAGTACTTC.

This clonotype was seen a handful of times. This sequence joins TRBV5-1 and TRBJ2-2; 8 nucleotides agree with TRBD1. The CDR3 loop spans 15 amino acids. CDR1 is SGHRS, CDR2 YFSETQ, per germline. With V trimmed by 0 bases and J by 5 bases, 3 bases remained unmatched. CDR3 nucleotides: TGCGCCAGCAGCTTGGGGACAGGGAATACCGGGGAGCTGTTTTTT. This codes for CASSLGTGNTGELFF. The full variable domain, with the rest looked up from reference TRBV5-1 and TRBJ2-2, is KAGVTQTPRYLIKTRGQQVTLSCSPISGHRSVSWYQQTPGQGLQFLFEYFSETQRNKGNFPGRFSGRQFSNSRSEMNVSTLELGDSALYLCASSLGTGNTGELFFGEGSRLTVL.

This clonotype is large (0.1 to 1%). The rearrangement uses TRBV6-5 and TRBJ2-2; tentative D call: TRBD2 (6 bases). CDR3 length: 13 amino acids. Germline loops: CDR1 MNHEY, CDR2 SVGAGI. Trimming took off 5 bases at V and 6 bases at J, with 10 bases between the two ends. As DNA, the CDR3 is TGTGCCAGCAGTACCAGGGAGGCCGGGGAGCTGTTTTTT. Protein: CASSTREAGELFF.

The chain couples TRBV20-1 to TRBJ1-1; 7 nucleotides line up with TRBD1. V was clipped by 5 bases and J by 0 bases; unmatched bases: 6. This CDR3 region has 14 residues. Germline V CDR1 and CDR2: DFQATT, SNEGSKA (reference sequence). This chain's CDR3 is CSASEDRMNTEAFF. The DNA of the CDR3 is TGCAGTGCTTCCGAGGACAGGATGAACACTGAAGCTTTCTTT.

This clonotype occurred a few times. The gene calls are TRBV5-1 and TRBJ2-2; possible D gene TRBD1, 5 bases. The CDR3 consists of 17 residues. V was shortened by 4 bases and J by 0 bases, with 16 bases between the two germline ends. The germline CDR1 and CDR2 sequences are SGHRS and YFSETQ. This CDR3 is CASSQPLTGPNTGELFF. Here the CDR3 DNA reads TGCGCCAGCAGCCAGCCCCTTACAGGACCGAACACCGGGGAGCTGTTTTTT.

This clonotype was seen repeatedly, ten times or more. The CDR3 region has the DNA TGTGCCAGCAGCCCTACAGGGGCCGTATACTATGGCTACACCTTC. Protein sequence: CASSPTGAVYYGYTF. The V and J genes are TRBV7-2 and TRBJ1-2; TRBD1 matches 7 bases. Germline V CDR1 and CDR2: SGHTA, FQGNSA. This CDR3 has 15 amino acids. Losses at the gene ends were 5 bases for V and 3 bases for J; bases not matched to a gene: 9.